The present T cell receptor (beta chain) was sequenced within a study of cytomegalovirus exposure and HLA in healthy donors. Findings of the study overall: Presence/absence analyses treated sequencing depth as roughly uniform across donors. Sequencing had likely introduced a cluster of highly shared sequence variants as an artifact.

Primers: 60 Vbeta forward and 13 Jbeta reverse. Produced via immunoSEQ multiplex PCR; TCRdb's table is partial and in-frame only. The table shows about 280,000 clones, with about 90% occurring only once. Remarks on this clone: The antigen is not known.

The CDR3 totals 12 residues. Trimming pared 5 bases from V and 2 bases from J, leaving 6 bases between. Germline CDR1 is GTSNPN and CDR2 is SVGIG (reference sequence). The material sequenced was PBMCs. The chain joins TRBV30 to TRBJ2-2; weak D call: TRBD1 (5 bases). The receptor was isolated from a woman in her late teens or twenties in good health and CMV-seronegative. In DNA, the CDR3 is TGTGCCTGGGGGGCCAACACCGGGGAGCTGTTTTTT. Protein sequence: CAWGANTGELFF.